A selection of T cell receptor beta chains follows, all from one sample in a study of spatial heterogeneity in lung cancer. TCRdb passed the 5' RACE reads through MiXCR, listing each CDR3 protein once. The sample contains 7,500 to 10,000 distinct CDR3 sequences, approximately 8.3% of which appear only once. This material consisted of lung tumor tissue, taken at surgery. The receptor source for this set is a female donor with early-stage non-small cell lung cancer. Both conserved end residues are trimmed from each CDR3.

v_call	cdr3_aa
TRBV30	AWSGGTDTQY
TRBV7-2	ASSEISWAANTEAF
TRBV2	ASSEVVYTGELF
TRBV10-1	ASSAWTSGSNEQF
TRBV9	ASSLTGGQETQY
TRBV11-2	ASSLENGEAF
TRBV7-9	ASSGSDAPFSGANVLT
TRBV29-1	SVDGALNTEAF
TRBV5-1	ASSNTGGPTDTQY
TRBV27	ASRRTGTGRDTQY
TRBV7-2	ASSASVGGKIDEQF
TRBV9	AIPPGQGRNNEQF
TRBV10-3	AISETTGSSYEQY
TRBV6-5	ASSSGGGSQPQH
TRBV18	ASSRQETQY
TRBV4-1	ASSNSGPYSGNTIY
TRBV7-2	ASSLTPGAGKTQY
TRBV5-1	ASSLQADRGGYT
TRBV5-5	ASSPGQYNEQF
TRBV18	ASSPLAGSGANVLT
TRBV9	ASSVMGDTEAF
TRBV11-2	ASSPGGPSGGENIQY
TRBV7-9	ASSLGWSEKLF
TRBV12-3/TRBV12-4	ASSLVPGQGAYEQY
TRBV5-1	ASSSSPGTGYT
TRBV19	ASRGASYNQPQH
TRBV27	ASSFRTGGDVNYGYT
TRBV7-2	ASSPRRNTEAF
TRBV19	ASGPTGPTDTQY
TRBV3-1	ASSQARGVTDTQY
TRBV7-9	ASSLTGRPSGNTIY
TRBV9	ASSVAGGLEETQY
TRBV10-2	ASSERGYSNQPQH
TRBV7-8	ASSGDSYTGELF
TRBV2	ASSEARPPVPQH
TRBV30	AWSVWRGAKNIQY
TRBV2	ASSEETVDGYT
TRBV30	AWSVLGSGAGRETQY
TRBV7-6	ASTPQGVWSYEQY
TRBV7-2	ASSLQGEKLF
TRBV10-2	ASSELLAGITDTQY
TRBV28	ASSLLAAQY
TRBV27	ASSLSWSFNQPQH
TRBV5-4	ASSLTSGDYNEQF
TRBV28	ASRPPLAGVNEQF
TRBV7-2	ASRADSNTGELF
TRBV9	ASSADTDTQY
TRBV5-1	ASSADPRNEQF
TRBV30	AWSSGANVLT
TRBV3-1	ASSQGGDTQY